This T cell receptor beta chain was recorded in a study of shared clonotypes between healthy human individuals. The CDR3 has 17 residues. Losses at the gene ends were 7 bases for V and 10 bases for J; bases not matched to a gene: 18. Looked up from germline, CDR1 is SNHLY and CDR2 is FYNNEI. The protocol was immunoSEQ multiplex PCR, while the TCRdb copy is restricted to in-frame clones and leaves out a portion. The sample records 1,400,000 or so clones, about 98.5% being singletons. This TCR came from a man aged 30 to 39 in good health. The sample consisted of naive CD4+ T cells sorted from blood. Indicated subset: CD45RA+ positively selected. The rearrangement uses TRBV2 and TRBJ2-1; 11 nucleotides align to TRBD2. DNA for the CDR3: TGTGCCAGCAATAAACTCCTAGCGGGAGGTTCTGGAGGGGAGCAGTTCTTC. This codes for CASNKLLAGGSGGEQFF.